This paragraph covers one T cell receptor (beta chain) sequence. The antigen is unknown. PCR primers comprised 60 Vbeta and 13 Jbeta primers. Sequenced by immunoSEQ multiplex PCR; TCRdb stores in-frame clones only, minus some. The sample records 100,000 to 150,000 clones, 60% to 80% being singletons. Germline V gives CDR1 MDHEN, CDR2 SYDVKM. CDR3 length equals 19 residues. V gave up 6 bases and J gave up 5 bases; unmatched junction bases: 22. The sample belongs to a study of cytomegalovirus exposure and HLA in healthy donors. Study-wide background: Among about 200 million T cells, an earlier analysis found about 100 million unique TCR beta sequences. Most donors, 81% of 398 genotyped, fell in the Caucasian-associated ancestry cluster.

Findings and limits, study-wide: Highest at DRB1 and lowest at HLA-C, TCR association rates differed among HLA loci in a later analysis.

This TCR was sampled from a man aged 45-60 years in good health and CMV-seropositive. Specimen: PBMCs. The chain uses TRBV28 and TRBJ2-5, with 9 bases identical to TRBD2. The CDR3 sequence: CASSPAGRGGAGGWETQYF. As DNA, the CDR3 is TGTGCCAGCAGCCCGGCGGGGCGCGGGGGGGCCGGTGGTTGGGAGACCCAGTACTTC.